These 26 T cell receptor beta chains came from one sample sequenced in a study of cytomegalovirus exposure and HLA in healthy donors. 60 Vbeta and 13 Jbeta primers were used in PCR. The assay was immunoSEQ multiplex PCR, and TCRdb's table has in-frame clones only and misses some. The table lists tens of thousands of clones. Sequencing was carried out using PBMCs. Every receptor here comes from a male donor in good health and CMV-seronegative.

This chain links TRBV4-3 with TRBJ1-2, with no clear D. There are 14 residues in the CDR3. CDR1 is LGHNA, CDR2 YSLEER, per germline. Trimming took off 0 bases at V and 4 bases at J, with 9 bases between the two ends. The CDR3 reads CASSQDRSFYGYTF. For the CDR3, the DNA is TGCGCCAGCAGCCAAGATCGCAGTTTCTATGGCTACACCTTC.

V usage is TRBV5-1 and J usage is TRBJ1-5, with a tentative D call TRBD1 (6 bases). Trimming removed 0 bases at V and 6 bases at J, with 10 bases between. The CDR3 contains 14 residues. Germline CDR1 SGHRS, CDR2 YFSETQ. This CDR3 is CASSLVAGVQPQHF. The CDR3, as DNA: TGCGCCAGCAGCTTGGTGGCAGGGGTTCAGCCCCAGCATTTT.

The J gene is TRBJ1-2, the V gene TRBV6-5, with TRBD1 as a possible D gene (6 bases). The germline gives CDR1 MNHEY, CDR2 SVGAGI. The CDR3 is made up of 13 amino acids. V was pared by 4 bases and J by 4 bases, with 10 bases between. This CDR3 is CASSLEGGYGYTF. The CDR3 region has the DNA TGTGCCAGCAGTTTGGAAGGGGGCTATGGCTACACCTTC.

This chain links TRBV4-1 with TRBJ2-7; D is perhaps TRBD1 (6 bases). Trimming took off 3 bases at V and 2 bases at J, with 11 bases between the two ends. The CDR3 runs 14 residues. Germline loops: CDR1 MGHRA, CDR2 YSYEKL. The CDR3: CASSQGGQTYEQYF. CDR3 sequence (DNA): TGCGCCAGCAGCCAGGGTGGACAGACCTACGAGCAGTACTTC.

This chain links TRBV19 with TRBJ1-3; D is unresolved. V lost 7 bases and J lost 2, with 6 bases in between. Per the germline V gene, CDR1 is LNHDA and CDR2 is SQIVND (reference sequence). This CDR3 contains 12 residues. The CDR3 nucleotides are TGTGCCAGTAAATCCACTGGAAACACCATATATTTT. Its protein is CASKSTGNTIYF.

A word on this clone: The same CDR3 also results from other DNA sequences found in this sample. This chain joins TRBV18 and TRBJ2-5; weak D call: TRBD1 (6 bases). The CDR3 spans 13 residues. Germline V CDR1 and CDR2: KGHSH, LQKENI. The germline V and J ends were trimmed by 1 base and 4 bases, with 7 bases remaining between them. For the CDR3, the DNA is TGTGCCAGCTCACCACTAGGGGGAGAGACCCAGTACTTC. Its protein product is CASSPLGGETQYF.

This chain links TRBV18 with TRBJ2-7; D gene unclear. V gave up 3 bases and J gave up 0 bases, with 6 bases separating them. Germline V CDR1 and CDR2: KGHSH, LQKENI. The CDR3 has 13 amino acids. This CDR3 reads CASSPDSSYEQYF. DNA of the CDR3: TGTGCCAGCTCACCTGATAGCTCCTACGAGCAGTACTTC.

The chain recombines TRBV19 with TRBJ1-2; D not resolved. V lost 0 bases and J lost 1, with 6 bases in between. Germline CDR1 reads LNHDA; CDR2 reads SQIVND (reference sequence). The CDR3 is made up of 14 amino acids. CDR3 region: CASSIDPNNYGYTF. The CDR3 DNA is TGTGCCAGTAGTATAGATCCAAATAACTATGGCTACACCTTC.

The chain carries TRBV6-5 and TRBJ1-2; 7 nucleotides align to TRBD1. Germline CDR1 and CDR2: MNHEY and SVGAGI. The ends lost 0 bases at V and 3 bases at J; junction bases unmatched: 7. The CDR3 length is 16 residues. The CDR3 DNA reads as TGTGCCAGCAGTTACTCTTCCCAAGGGGGCTACTATGGCTACACCTTC. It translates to CASSYSSQGGYYGYTF.

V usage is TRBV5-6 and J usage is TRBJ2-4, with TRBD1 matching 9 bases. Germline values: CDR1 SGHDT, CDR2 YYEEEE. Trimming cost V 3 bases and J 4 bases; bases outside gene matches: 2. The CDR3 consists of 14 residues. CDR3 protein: CASSSGTGKNIQYF. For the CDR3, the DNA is TGTGCCAGCAGCTCCGGGACAGGGAAAAACATTCAGTACTTC.

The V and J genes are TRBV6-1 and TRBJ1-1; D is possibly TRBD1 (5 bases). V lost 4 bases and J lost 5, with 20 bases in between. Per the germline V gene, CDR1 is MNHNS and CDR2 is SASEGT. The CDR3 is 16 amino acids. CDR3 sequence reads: CASSGVRVSLGTEAFF. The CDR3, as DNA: TGTGCCAGCAGTGGGGTCAGGGTAAGCCTGGGGACTGAAGCTTTCTTT.

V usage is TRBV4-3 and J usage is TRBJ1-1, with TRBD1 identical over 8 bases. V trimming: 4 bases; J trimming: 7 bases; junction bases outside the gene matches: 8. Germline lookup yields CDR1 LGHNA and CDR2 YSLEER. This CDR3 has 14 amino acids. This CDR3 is CASSLLDRGNEAFF. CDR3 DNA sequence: TGCGCCAGCAGCCTCCTTGACAGGGGTAATGAAGCTTTCTTT.

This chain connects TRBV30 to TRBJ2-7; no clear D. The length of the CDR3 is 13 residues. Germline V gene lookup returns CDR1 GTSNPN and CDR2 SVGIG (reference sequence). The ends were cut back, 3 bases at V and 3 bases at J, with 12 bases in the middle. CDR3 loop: CAWSRRRHYEQYF. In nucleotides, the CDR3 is TGTGCCTGGAGCAGGCGTAGGCACTACGAGCAGTACTTC. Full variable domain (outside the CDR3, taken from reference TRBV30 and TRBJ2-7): SQTIHQWPATLVQPVGSPLSLECTVEGTSNPNLYWYRQAAGRGLQLLFYSVGIGQISSEVPQNLSASRPQDRQFILSSKKLLLSDSGFYLCAWSRRRHYEQYFGPGTRLTVT.

The CDR3 DNA follows: TGTGCCTGGAGTACCGGGATGCCTCAGCCCCAGCATTTT. This sequence encodes CAWSTGMPQPQHF. The rearrangement joins TRBV30 to TRBJ1-5; D not certain. CDR3 length: 13 amino acids. V lost 2 bases and J 6 bases, leaving 11 bases between the germline ends. Germline assignment: CDR1 GTSNPN and CDR2 SVGIG (reference sequence).

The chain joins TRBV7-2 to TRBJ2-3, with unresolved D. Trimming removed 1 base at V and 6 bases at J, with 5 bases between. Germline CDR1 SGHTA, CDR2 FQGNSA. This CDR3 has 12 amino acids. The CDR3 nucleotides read TGTGCCAGCAGCTTAGGGCTCGATACGCAGTATTTT. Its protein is CASSLGLDTQYF.

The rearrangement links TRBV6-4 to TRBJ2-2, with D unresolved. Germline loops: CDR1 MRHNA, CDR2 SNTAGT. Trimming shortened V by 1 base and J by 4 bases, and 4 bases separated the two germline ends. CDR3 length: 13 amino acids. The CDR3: CASSDFSTGELFF. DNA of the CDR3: TGTGCCAGCAGTGACTTCTCCACCGGGGAGCTGTTTTTT.

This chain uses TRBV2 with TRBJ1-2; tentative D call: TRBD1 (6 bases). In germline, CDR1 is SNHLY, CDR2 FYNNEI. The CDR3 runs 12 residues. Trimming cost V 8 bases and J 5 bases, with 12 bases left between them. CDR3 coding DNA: TGTGCCAGCGGACAGCTTCGGTATGGCTACACCTTC. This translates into CASGQLRYGYTF.

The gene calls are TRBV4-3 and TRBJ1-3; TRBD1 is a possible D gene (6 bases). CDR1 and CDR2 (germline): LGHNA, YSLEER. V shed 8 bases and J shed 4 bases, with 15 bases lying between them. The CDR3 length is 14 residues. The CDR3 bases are TGCGCCAGCGGAATACAGGGTTCCGGAAACACCATATATTTT. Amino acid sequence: CASGIQGSGNTIYF.

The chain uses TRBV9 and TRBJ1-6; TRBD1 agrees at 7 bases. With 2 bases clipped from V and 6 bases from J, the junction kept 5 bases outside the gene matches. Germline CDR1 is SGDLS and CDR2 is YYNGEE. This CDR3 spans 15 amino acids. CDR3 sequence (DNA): TGTGCCAGCAGCGTCCGGGACAGAGTTAATTCACCCCTCCACTTT. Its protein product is CASSVRDRVNSPLHF.

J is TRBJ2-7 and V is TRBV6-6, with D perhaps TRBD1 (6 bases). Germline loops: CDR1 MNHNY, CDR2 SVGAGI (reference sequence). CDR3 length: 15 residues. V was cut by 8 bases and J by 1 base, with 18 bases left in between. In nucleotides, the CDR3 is TGTGCCAGCGGGGTCCCGGGGACAAGTTCCTACGAGCAGTACTTC. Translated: CASGVPGTSSYEQYF.

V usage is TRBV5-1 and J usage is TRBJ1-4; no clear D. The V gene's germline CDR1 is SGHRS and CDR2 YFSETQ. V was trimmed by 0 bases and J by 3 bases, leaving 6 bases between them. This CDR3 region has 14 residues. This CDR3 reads CASSLDSPNEKLFF. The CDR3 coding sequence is TGCGCCAGCAGCTTGGACAGCCCTAATGAAAAACTGTTTTTT.

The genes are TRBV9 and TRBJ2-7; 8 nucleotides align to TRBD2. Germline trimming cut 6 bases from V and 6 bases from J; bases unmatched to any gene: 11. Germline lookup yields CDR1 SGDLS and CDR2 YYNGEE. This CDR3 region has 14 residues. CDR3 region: CASTEGLGSSEQYF. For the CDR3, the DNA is TGTGCCAGCACCGAGGGACTAGGGTCGAGCGAGCAGTACTTC.

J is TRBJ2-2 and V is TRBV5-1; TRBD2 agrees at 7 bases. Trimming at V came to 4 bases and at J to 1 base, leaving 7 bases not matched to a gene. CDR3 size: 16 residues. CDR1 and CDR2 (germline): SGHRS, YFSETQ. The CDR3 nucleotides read TGCGCCAGCAGCCTCGATCTAGCGGAGAACACCGGGGAGCTGTTTTTT. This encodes CASSLDLAENTGELFF.

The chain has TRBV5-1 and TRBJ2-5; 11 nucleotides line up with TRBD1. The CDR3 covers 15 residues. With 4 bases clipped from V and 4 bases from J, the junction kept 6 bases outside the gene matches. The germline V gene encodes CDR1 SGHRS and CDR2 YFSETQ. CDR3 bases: TGCGCCAGCAGCCCGGGACAGGGGGTAGGAGAGACCCAGTACTTC. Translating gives CASSPGQGVGETQYF.

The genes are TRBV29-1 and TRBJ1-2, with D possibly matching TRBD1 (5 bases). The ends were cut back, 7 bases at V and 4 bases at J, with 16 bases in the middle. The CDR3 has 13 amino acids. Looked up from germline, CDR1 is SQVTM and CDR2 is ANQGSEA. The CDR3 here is CSAGAGYGYGYTF. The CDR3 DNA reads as TGCAGCGCCGGCGCAGGGTATGGCTATGGCTACACCTTC.

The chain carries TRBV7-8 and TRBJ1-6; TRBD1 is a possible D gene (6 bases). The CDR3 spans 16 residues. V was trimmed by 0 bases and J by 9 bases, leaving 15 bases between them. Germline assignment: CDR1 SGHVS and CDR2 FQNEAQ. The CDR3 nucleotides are TGTGCCAGCAGCTTAGCGGCCAGGGGCGCAACTTCACCCCTCCACTTT. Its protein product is CASSLAARGATSPLHF.